The 32 T cell receptor beta chains given below trace back to one sample, sequenced in a study of CD8 T cells in ankylosing spondylitis. Regarding the study as a whole: A TCR beta motif made of 7 to 9 highly homologous variants seemed typical of ankylosing spondylitis blood.

TCRdb re-called the 5' RACE reads through MiXCR, storing one row per CDR3 protein. The sample records under 450,000 distinct CDR3 sequences, approximately 17% being singletons. No antigen is known for these receptors. Sequenced material: blood, either unsorted or a sorted T cell fraction (not recorded which). The receptor set was obtained from a male donor with ankylosing spondylitis.

This clonotype was detected many times. This chain connects TRBV6-2 or TRBV6-3 to TRBJ2-7; a possible D gene is TRBD2 (6 bases). CDR1 is MNHEY, CDR2 SVGEGT, per germline. Trimming took 7 bases from V and 0 from J, leaving 31 bases between them. The CDR3 runs to 20 residues. The CDR3 region is CASTGRGPLRNARRSYEQYF. The CDR3 DNA is TGTGCCAGCACCGGGAGAGGGCCCCTTCGGAACGCGAGGCGCTCCTACGAGCAGTACTTC.

The chain is built from TRBV20-1 and TRBJ1-6; a possible D gene is TRBD1 (5 bases). V dropped 3 bases and J dropped 7 bases, with 22 bases sitting between them. The CDR3 extends over 17 amino acids. Germline V lookup: CDR1 DFQATT, CDR2 SNEGSKA (reference sequence). The CDR3 protein is CSASWQGSSSLNSPLHF. The CDR3 nucleotides are TGCAGTGCTAGTTGGCAGGGATCCTCTTCATTAAATTCACCCCTCCACTTT.

The chain carries TRBV10-3 and TRBJ1-2; no clear D. The CDR3 contains 13 residues. V was pared by 0 bases and J by 8 bases, with 10 bases between. The germline V gene has CDR1 ENHRY and CDR2 SYGVKD. CDR3 loop: CAISESKGGGYTF. CDR3 DNA sequence: TGTGCCATCAGTGAGTCGAAGGGCGGAGGCTACACCTTC.

This clonotype was counted many times. The rearrangement joins TRBV28 to TRBJ2-7; D gene uncertain. Trimming removed 6 bases at V and 0 bases at J, with 33 bases between. The CDR3 length is 21 residues. Germline V gives CDR1 MDHEN, CDR2 SYDVKM. Here the CDR3 reads CASSLLAPSAFSSKSSYEQYF. The CDR3 DNA is TGTGCCAGCAGCCTCCTGGCCCCATCGGCGTTCTCGTCAAAAAGCTCCTACGAGCAGTACTTC.

The rearrangement uses TRBV20-1 and TRBJ1-1; D call uncertain. Germline CDR1 and CDR2: DFQATT and SNEGSKA (reference sequence). This CDR3 comprises 15 residues. The V end was cut by 0 bases, the J end by 4 bases, with 15 bases between. The CDR3 here is CSARDWPQRITEAFF. In DNA, the CDR3 is TGCAGTGCTAGAGATTGGCCACAGAGAATCACTGAAGCTTTCTTT.

The chain links TRBV20-1 to TRBJ2-7, with 8 bases fitting TRBD2. Losses at the gene ends were 5 bases for V and 3 bases for J; bases not matched to a gene: 9. The CDR3 covers 14 residues. In germline, CDR1 is DFQATT, CDR2 SNEGSKA (reference sequence). DNA for the CDR3: TGCAGTGCTCCTGGACTAGCTCCACGCTACGAGCAGTACTTC. As protein: CSAPGLAPRYEQYF.

The gene calls are TRBV14 and TRBJ2-1; no definite D call. The V end lost 4 bases, the J end lost 0 bases, and 16 bases lay between the germline ends. The CDR3 sequence is 17 residues long. Germline CDR1 reads SGHDN; CDR2 reads FVKESK. This chain's CDR3 is CASSPFKSESSYNEQFF. CDR3 DNA sequence: TGTGCCAGCAGCCCCTTTAAGAGCGAGAGCTCCTACAATGAGCAGTTCTTC.

The V gene is TRBV7-8, the J gene TRBJ1-1; tentatively, D is TRBD1 (6 bases). The length of the CDR3 is 12 residues. Germline values: CDR1 SGHVS, CDR2 FQNEAQ. V was trimmed by 3 bases and J by 8 bases, leaving 10 bases between them. In DNA, the CDR3 is TGTGCCAGCAGCTTCTCAGGACAGGAAGCTTTCTTT. Translation: CASSFSGQEAFF.

This clonotype was recorded a few times. This chain links TRBV12-3 or TRBV12-4 with TRBJ2-7, with D hard to call. This CDR3 spans 13 amino acids. Trimming shortened V by 1 base and J by 4 bases, and 8 bases separated the two germline ends. The CDR3 region has the DNA TGTGCCAGCAGTTTAGTGGGGAAATACGAGCAGTACTTC. It yields the protein CASSLVGKYEQYF.

Many counts were recorded for this clonotype. The rearrangement joins TRBV3-1 to TRBJ2-1; TRBD2 matches at 7 bases. This CDR3 is 15 amino acids long. V dropped 0 bases and J dropped 4; count of bases not matched to a gene: 3. Germline V gene sequence: CDR1 LGHDT, CDR2 YNNKEL (reference sequence). DNA for the CDR3: TGTGCCAGCAGCCAAGAACTAGCGTTGTACAATGAGCAGTTCTTC. Encoded protein: CASSQELALYNEQFF.

In its sample, this clonotype was seen many times. This chain joins TRBV5-1 and TRBJ1-6, with 7 bases that match TRBD1. Germline V gene lookup returns CDR1 SGHRS and CDR2 YFSETQ. This CDR3 is built from 15 residues. The V and J ends lost 1 base and 5 bases, in that order; junction bases with no gene match: 3. The CDR3 spells CASSLNRGDNSPLHF. DNA for the CDR3: TGCGCCAGCAGCTTGAACAGGGGCGATAATTCACCCCTCCACTTT.

This clonotype showed up many times. J is TRBJ2-1 and V is TRBV5-1; 7 bases agree with TRBD1. Germline trimming cut 0 bases from V and 6 bases from J; bases unmatched to any gene: 6. Germline CDR1 reads SGHRS; CDR2 reads YFSETQ. The length of the CDR3 is 15 residues. The CDR3 DNA reads TGCGCCAGCAGCTTGGACGGACAGGTTGTCAATGAGCAGTTCTTC. Amino acid sequence: CASSLDGQVVNEQFF.

The chain has TRBV3-1 and TRBJ2-7; D is possibly TRBD1 (5 bases). CDR1 is LGHDT and CDR2 is YNNKEL in the germline V gene (reference sequence). The CDR3 totals 14 residues. V shed 4 bases and J shed 0 bases, with 10 bases lying between them. The CDR3 coding sequence is TGTGCCAGCAGCCGTCCAGGGTTCTCCTACGAGCAGTACTTC. This translates into CASSRPGFSYEQYF.

This chain uses TRBV20-1 with TRBJ2-1; tentative D call: TRBD2 (6 bases). The V end was cut by 7 bases, the J end by 3 bases, with 16 bases between. CDR1 DFQATT and CDR2 SNEGSKA come from the germline V gene (reference sequence). This CDR3 is 14 amino acids long. CDR3: CSVGRGFFYNEQFF. In DNA, the CDR3 is TGCAGTGTAGGTCGGGGGTTTTTCTACAATGAGCAGTTCTTC.

CDR3 in amino acids: CASSPGRQATYEQYF. The CDR3 DNA reads TGTGCCAGCAGCCCAGGCAGACAGGCAACCTACGAGCAGTACTTC. This chain connects TRBV6-1 to TRBJ2-7; weak D call: TRBD1 (6 bases). The CDR3 has 15 residues. Trimming took off 6 bases at V and 2 bases at J, with 17 bases between the two ends. CDR1 and CDR2 from the germline V gene are MNHNS and SASEGT.

This clonotype was seen just once. J is TRBJ2-1 and V is TRBV6-1; TRBD2 matches 7 bases. Germline-derived CDR1 and CDR2 are MNHNS and SASEGT. The CDR3 consists of 11 residues. Germline trimming cut 8 bases from V and 9 bases from J; bases unmatched to any gene: 4. CDR3 loop: CASGGGGEQFF. CDR3 DNA sequence: TGTGCCAGCGGGGGGGGAGGTGAGCAGTTCTTC.

The chain has TRBV27 and TRBJ2-7, with 10 bases that match TRBD2. CDR1 and CDR2 (germline): MNHEY, SMNVEV (reference sequence). The CDR3 sequence is 16 residues long. V trimming: 0 bases; J trimming: 7 bases; junction bases outside the gene matches: 9. In nucleotides, the CDR3 is TGTGCCAGCAGTTTATCGGCGGCTAGCGGGAGAGGGGAGCAGTACTTC. It codes for CASSLSAASGRGEQYF.

This sequence joins TRBV9 and TRBJ1-2, with D possibly matching TRBD1 (6 bases). CDR3 size: 15 residues. Germline CDR1 SGDLS, CDR2 YYNGEE. Deletions cut 0 bases from V and 3 bases from J, with 12 bases between. The CDR3 is CASSVGGRGDYGYTF. CDR3 nucleotides: TGTGCCAGCAGCGTAGGGGGCAGGGGAGACTATGGCTACACCTTC.

There are many counts of this clonotype. V gene TRBV25-1 combines with J gene TRBJ1-1, with D hard to call. Germline-derived CDR1 and CDR2 are MGHDK and SYGVNS. Between the trimmed V and J ends, which lost 6 bases and 2 bases, there was a span of 4 bases. The CDR3 has 11 residues. CDR3 region: CASRANTEAFF. The CDR3 DNA reads as TGTGCCAGCAGGGCTAACACTGAAGCTTTCTTT.

J is TRBJ2-5 and V is TRBV14, with D possibly being TRBD2 (5 bases). CDR3 size: 15 residues. V lost 1 base and J 0 bases, leaving 9 bases between the germline ends. Germline-derived CDR1 and CDR2 are SGHDN and FVKESK. The CDR3 region has the DNA TGTGCCAGCAGCCAAGGTCGGGGTAACCAAGAGACCCAGTACTTC. Protein: CASSQGRGNQETQYF.

The chain combines TRBV6-5 with TRBJ2-3; 9 bases align to TRBD2. The V segment lost 4 bases and the J segment 2 bases; nucleotides outside the gene matches: 13. Germline V gives CDR1 MNHEY, CDR2 SVGAGI. This CDR3 is 18 amino acids long. The CDR3 region is CASSSSGTSTSSTDTQYF. In DNA form, the CDR3 reads TGTGCCAGCAGTTCTTCCGGGACTAGCACCTCATCCACAGATACGCAGTATTTT.

The rearrangement links TRBV20-1 to TRBJ2-7; 7 bases align to TRBD2. The CDR3 totals 16 residues. Germline CDR1 is DFQATT and CDR2 is SNEGSKA (reference sequence). The trim removed 0 bases at V and 7 bases at J, leaving 15 bases unmatched. The CDR3 DNA sequence: TGCAGTGCTAGAGATTTTGGAGCGGGGATCCGCAGGGAGCAGTACTTC. It yields the protein CSARDFGAGIRREQYF.

This clonotype was picked up a small number of times. The chain carries TRBV20-1 and TRBJ1-2, with a possible D match to TRBD1 (6 bases). The germline CDR1 and CDR2 sequences are DFQATT and SNEGSKA (reference sequence). This CDR3 spans 13 amino acids. V dropped 6 bases and J dropped 4 bases, with 15 bases sitting between them. Here the CDR3 DNA reads TGCAGTGCCTGGTGGGGGCACGTCTATGGCTACACCTTC. Translated, it gives CSAWWGHVYGYTF.

The chain joins TRBV29-1 to TRBJ2-7; TRBD2 might be the D (6 bases). Germline values: CDR1 SQVTM, CDR2 ANQGSEA. This CDR3 has 17 amino acids. Trimming stripped 1 base from V and 0 bases from J, with 19 bases between. The CDR3 DNA reads TGCAGCGTTGAAGCTCCGGGTCGGGGAGGACGCTCCTACGAGCAGTACTTC. It translates to CSVEAPGRGGRSYEQYF.

This sequence joins TRBV2 and TRBJ2-2; the match to TRBD2 covers 8 bases. The germline V gene encodes CDR1 SNHLY and CDR2 FYNNEI. V was clipped by 6 bases and J by 4 bases; unmatched bases: 10. This CDR3 is 16 amino acids long. The CDR3 loop reads CASRRPGLAGTGELFF. In DNA form, the CDR3 reads TGTGCCAGCAGGAGACCGGGCCTAGCGGGCACCGGGGAGCTGTTTTTT. Supplemented by reference TRBV2 and TRBJ2-2, the full variable domain reads EPEVTQTPSHQVTQMGQEVILRCVPISNHLYFYWYRQILGQKVEFLVSFYNNEISEKSEIFDDQFSVERPDGSNFTLKIRSTKLEDSAMYFCASRRPGLAGTGELFFGEGSRLTVL.

This clonotype was picked up a small number of times. This rearrangement joins TRBV28 to TRBJ2-1; TRBD2 might be the D (6 bases). Germline V lookup: CDR1 MDHEN, CDR2 SYDVKM. With 8 bases removed from V and 4 bases from J, the gap between germline ends came to 12 bases. The CDR3 covers 13 residues. The DNA for the CDR3 is TGTGCCAGCCTACGGGACTCTTACAATGAGCAGTTCTTC. Residues: CASLRDSYNEQFF.

This clonotype was counted ten times or more. The J gene is TRBJ1-1, the V gene TRBV29-1, with 9 bases lining up with TRBD1. Germline CDR1 reads SQVTM; CDR2 reads ANQGSEA. CDR3 size: 15 residues. After removal of 4 bases from V and 6 bases from J, the junction contained 12 bases not matched to a gene. CDR3 residues: CSVVRGGTGIAEAFF. CDR3 sequence (DNA): TGCAGCGTTGTACGGGGAGGGACAGGGATAGCTGAAGCTTTCTTT.

In its sample, this clonotype was seen a few times. The rearrangement joins TRBV20-1 to TRBJ2-1; the match to TRBD2 covers 11 bases. CDR3 length: 15 residues. The germline V gene has CDR1 DFQATT and CDR2 SNEGSKA (reference sequence). The trim removed 1 base at V and 4 bases at J, leaving 3 bases unmatched. The CDR3 DNA reads as TGCAGTGCTAGAGGAACTAGCGGGAGTTACAATGAGCAGTTCTTC. This encodes CSARGTSGSYNEQFF.

This clonotype was detected only a few times. J is TRBJ1-2 and V is TRBV30; 7 bases line up with TRBD1. V was clipped by 4 bases and J by 2 bases; unmatched bases: 7. This CDR3 is 14 amino acids long. Germline V gene sequence: CDR1 GTSNPN, CDR2 SVGIG (reference sequence). The CDR3 DNA follows: TGTGCCTGGACAAGACAGGGTACCAACTATGGCTACACCTTC. The encoded protein is CAWTRQGTNYGYTF. The complete variable domain, with remaining parts taken from reference TRBV30 and TRBJ1-2, reads SQTIHQWPATLVQPVGSPLSLECTVEGTSNPNLYWYRQAAGRGLQLLFYSVGIGQISSEVPQNLSASRPQDRQFILSSKKLLLSDSGFYLCAWTRQGTNYGYTFGSGTRLTVV.

This chain joins TRBV15 and TRBJ1-2; 10 bases line up with TRBD1. The CDR3 length is 15 residues. Per germline, CDR1 LNHNV and CDR2 YYDKDF (reference sequence). V lost 2 bases and J lost 2; bases outside the gene matches: 2. The CDR3 protein is CATSRKGQGNYGYTF. The CDR3 region has the DNA TGTGCCACCAGCAGAAAGGGACAGGGGAACTATGGCTACACCTTC.

This chain uses TRBV3-1 with TRBJ2-3, with 8 bases that match TRBD2. From germline, CDR1 is LGHDT and CDR2 YNNKEL (reference sequence). Trimming removed 3 bases from V and 5 bases from J; junction bases left unmatched: 13. The CDR3 loop spans 17 amino acids. CDR3 nucleotide sequence: TGTGCCAGCAGCCAGGACGTACCAGCGGGAGTGGGAGATACGCAGTATTTT. The encoded protein is CASSQDVPAGVGDTQYF.

Comment on this clonotype: One end of the junction fails to match germline, which may point to a read error. The CDR3 region has the DNA TGTGCCATCAGCTCGGGGTTTGGAAACACCATATATTTT. Translation gives CAISSGFGNTIYF. V and J are TRBV7-1 and TRBJ1-3; D remains unclear. TRBV7-1 is an open reading frame whose function is uncertain. The length of the CDR3 is 13 residues.